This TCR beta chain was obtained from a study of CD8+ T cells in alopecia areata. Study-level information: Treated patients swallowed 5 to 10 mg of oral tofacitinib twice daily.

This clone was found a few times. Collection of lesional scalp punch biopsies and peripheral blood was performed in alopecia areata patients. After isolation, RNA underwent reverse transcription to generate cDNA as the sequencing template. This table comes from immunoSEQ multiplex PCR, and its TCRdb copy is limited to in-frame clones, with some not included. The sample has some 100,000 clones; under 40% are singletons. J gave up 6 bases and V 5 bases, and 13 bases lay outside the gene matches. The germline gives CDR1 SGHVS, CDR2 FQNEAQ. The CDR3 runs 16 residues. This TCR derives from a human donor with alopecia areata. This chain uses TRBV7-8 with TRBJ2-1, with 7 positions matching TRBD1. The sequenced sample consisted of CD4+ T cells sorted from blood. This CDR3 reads CASSATRDRAFNEQFF. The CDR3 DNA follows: TGTGCCAGCAGCGCCACTAGAGACAGGGCCTTCAATGAGCAGTTCTTC. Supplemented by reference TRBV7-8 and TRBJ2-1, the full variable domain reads GAGVSQSPRYKVAKRGQDVALRCDPISGHVSLFWYQQALGQGPEFLTYFQNEAQLDKSGLPSDRFFAERPEGSVSTLKIQRTQQEDSAVYLCASSATRDRAFNEQFFGPGTRLTVL.